The 28 T cell receptor beta chains below all came from one sample that was sequenced in a study of tumor and adjacent non-tumor tissue in lung cancer. The library came from three nested PCR rounds adapted from ARM-PCR protocols. TCRdb redid the calling of the multiplex PCR reads with MiXCR, one entry per CDR3 protein. The sample records more than 55,000 distinct CDR3 sequences, roughly 57% being singletons. No cell sorting was done before RNA was extracted from the tissue. This non-tumor lung sample came from over 3 cm beyond the tumor edge. The material sequenced was distant non-tumor lung tissue. The origin of the receptors is a man between 70 and 80 years old with non-small cell lung cancer.

Ten or more counts support this clonotype. This chain links TRBV6-5 with TRBJ1-2, with 8 bases matching TRBD1. The CDR3 extends over 14 amino acids. V lost 2 bases and J lost 8; bases outside the gene matches: 7. Germline V CDR1 and CDR2: MNHEY, SVGAGI. In DNA form, the CDR3 reads TGTGCCAGCAGTTACGACAGGGGAAGGGGAGGCTACACCTTC. Protein: CASSYDRGRGGYTF.

About this clonotype: Here the CDR3 omits its conserved ending phenylalanine or tryptophan, so a read error is the likely source. The gene calls are TRBV12-3 or TRBV12-4 and TRBJ2-7; TRBD2 might be the D (5 bases). This CDR3 contains 14 residues. V was cut by 5 bases and J by 4 bases, with 15 bases left in between. CDR3 loop: CASSPTSDVYEQYL. DNA for the CDR3: TGTGCCAGCAGTCCAACTAGTGATGTTTACGAGCAGTACTTA.

In its sample, this clonotype was seen once. With a much larger clone just one base away, this may be a read error. The chain uses TRBV6-1 and TRBJ1-1, with TRBD1 identical over 7 bases. V lost 6 bases to trimming and J lost 4 bases; unmatched junction nucleotides: 5. Germline V gene data show CDR1 as MNHNS and CDR2 as SASEGT. The CDR3 contains 13 residues. Written as DNA, the CDR3 is TGTGCCAGCAGCTTAGACAGGGTCACTGAAGCTTTCTTT. It translates to CASSLDRVTEAFF.

This clonotype has just a few counts. This chain connects TRBV19 to TRBJ1-2; perhaps TRBD1 as D (5 bases). The V and J ends lost 3 bases and 6 bases respectively, with 14 bases between them. Germline values: CDR1 LNHDA, CDR2 SQIVND (reference sequence). This CDR3 is built from 14 residues. In DNA, the CDR3 is TGTGCCAGTAGTATCCAGGGTCGGGGTCATGGCTACACCTTC. Protein sequence: CASSIQGRGHGYTF.

A note on this clonotype: One end of the junction is discordant with germline, which a read error may explain. The chain's CDR3 is CVSSWVGRGPHNGQFF. In DNA, the CDR3 is TGTGTCAGCAGCTGGGTTGGCAGGGGACCCCACAATGGGCAGTTCTTC. The chain has TRBV5-4 and TRBJ2-1, with TRBD1 as a possible D gene (6 bases). Per the germline V gene, CDR1 is SGHNT and CDR2 is YYREEE (reference sequence). The CDR3 has 16 residues.

This clonotype was recorded at least ten times. This sequence joins TRBV12-3 or TRBV12-4 and TRBJ2-7, with D hard to call. Trimming cost V 8 bases and J 6 bases, with 11 bases left between them. The CDR3 has 11 residues. DNA for the CDR3: TGTGCCAGCGGGAAACTGGGCGAGCAGTACTTC. Its protein is CASGKLGEQYF.

There are many counts of this clonotype. The chain uses TRBV2 and TRBJ1-5, with D maybe TRBD1 (5 bases). This CDR3 is 14 amino acids long. The V end was cut by 6 bases, the J end by 7 bases, with 16 bases between. Looked up from germline, CDR1 is SNHLY and CDR2 is FYNNEI. CDR3 region: CASSLDAGEQPQHF. The CDR3 nucleotides are TGTGCCAGCAGCCTCGACGCGGGGGAACAGCCCCAGCATTTT. Full variable domain (remainder filled in from reference TRBV2 and TRBJ1-5): EPEVTQTPSHQVTQMGQEVILRCVPISNHLYFYWYRQILGQKVEFLVSFYNNEISEKSEIFDDQFSVERPDGSNFTLKIRSTKLEDSAMYFCASSLDAGEQPQHFGDGTRLSIL.

This clonotype was observed a handful of times. This chain links TRBV11-3 with TRBJ2-3; the match to TRBD1 covers 7 bases. This CDR3 region has 12 residues. Trimming at V came to 5 bases and at J to 7 bases, leaving 3 bases not matched to a gene. Germline V gene sequence: CDR1 SGHNT, CDR2 YENEEA. The CDR3 sequence is CASSADRNTQYF. DNA for the CDR3: TGTGCCAGCAGCGCGGACAGGAATACGCAGTATTTT. Full variable domain (remainder filled in from reference TRBV11-3 and TRBJ2-3): EAGVVQSPRYKIIEKKQPVAFWCNPISGHNTLYWYLQNLGQGPELLIRYENEEAVDDSQLPKDRFSAERLKGVDSTLKIQPAELGDSAVYLCASSADRNTQYFGPGTRLTVL.

A word on this clonotype: At one end, the junction sequence differs from germline, possibly due to a read error. The V gene is TRBV4-1, the J gene TRBJ2-2; 7 bases are shared with TRBD2. Germline assignment: CDR1 MGHRA and CDR2 YSYEKL. The CDR3 loop spans 19 amino acids. The CDR3 here is CASSQGLLRRGKNTRELFF. The CDR3 DNA is TGCGCCAGCAGTCAAGGTCTTCTTCGGCGGGGGAAGAACACCCGGGAGCTGTTTTTT.

This clonotype was seen just once. This may be a read error: a much more frequent sequence differs by one nucleotide. V and J are TRBV20-1 and TRBJ2-1; tentatively, D is TRBD1 or TRBD2 (5 bases each). Germline V gene data show CDR1 as DFQATT and CDR2 as SNEGSKA (reference sequence). CDR3 length equals 14 residues. Deletions cut 2 bases from V and 7 bases from J, with 15 bases between. CDR3 sequence reads: CSARPRERLNEQFF. The DNA for the CDR3 is TGCAGTGCTAGACCCAGGGAGCGGTTGAATGAGCAGTTCTTC.

The CDR3 loop is CSVGVRNVASSEQFF. CDR3 bases: TGCAGCGTTGGTGTAAGGAACGTGGCGTCGAGTGAGCAGTTCTTC. The chain couples TRBV29-1 to TRBJ2-1; no clear D gene. The length of the CDR3 is 15 residues. The germline V gene encodes CDR1 SQVTM and CDR2 ANQGSEA. V shed 4 bases and J shed 9 bases, with 22 bases lying between them.

This clonotype was seen many times. The chain employs TRBV28 and TRBJ1-1; no reliable D call. Trimming took off 3 bases at V and 1 base at J, with 9 bases between the two ends. CDR3 length: 14 residues. CDR1 is MDHEN, CDR2 SYDVKM, per germline. The CDR3 protein is CASSLGAKNTEAFF. The CDR3 DNA is TGTGCCAGCAGTTTGGGTGCAAAGAACACTGAAGCTTTCTTT.

This clonotype has at least ten counts. This chain links TRBV10-2 with TRBJ2-2; tentative D call: TRBD1 (5 bases). Trimming stripped 7 bases from V and 1 base from J, with 13 bases between. Germline V gene lookup returns CDR1 WSHSY and CDR2 SAAADI. The CDR3 runs to 15 residues. The CDR3, as DNA: TGCGCCAGCAAGCAGGGATTGGAGAACACCGGGGAGCTGTTTTTT. This translates into CASKQGLENTGELFF.

Turning to this clonotype: One junction end disagrees with the germline gene, perhaps due to a read error. The chain uses TRBV11-3 and TRBJ2-2; the match to TRBD2 covers 8 bases. CDR1 SGHNT and CDR2 YENEEA come from the germline V gene. This CDR3 is 15 amino acids long. This chain's CDR3 is CAGSFTWTSPGELFF. The CDR3 DNA sequence: TGTGCCGGCAGCTTTACCTGGACTAGCCCCGGGGAGCTGTTTTTT.

Of note for this clonotype: A much larger clone lies one base from this, so it may be a read error. The J gene is TRBJ2-1, the V gene TRBV6-6, with D tentatively TRBD2 (5 bases). V was cut by 5 bases and J by 6 bases, with 14 bases left in between. CDR1 is MNHNY, CDR2 SVGAGI, per germline (reference sequence). The CDR3 sequence is 14 residues long. This CDR3 is CASSTWTGSNEQFF. The CDR3 DNA reads as TGTGCCAGCAGTACTTGGACTGGTTCCAATGAGCAGTTCTTC.

As concerns this clonotype: Germline and junction disagree at one end, which may indicate a read error. The chain couples TRBV5-4 to TRBJ2-3, with 7 bases aligning to TRBD2. Germline loops: CDR1 SGHNT, CDR2 YYREEE (reference sequence). This CDR3 contains 16 residues. As DNA, the CDR3 is TGTGCCAGCAGCTTGGGAGTGGGAGGGCCAGCAGATACACAGTATTTT. This sequence encodes CASSLGVGGPADTQYF.

Details on this clonotype: A read error may account for a junction end that differs from germline. The chain employs TRBV12-3 or TRBV12-4 and TRBJ1-5; 7 nucleotides line up with TRBD1. This CDR3 contains 16 residues. The DNA for the CDR3 is TGTGTCAGCAGTGTAGACCCGGGACAGATAAATCAGCCCCAGCATTTT. It encodes CVSSVDPGQINQPQHF.

Remarks on this clonotype: Compared with germline, one end of the junction differs, possibly owing to a read error. The CDR3 loop reads CASIGNSYISPLHF. In DNA form, the CDR3 reads TGTGCCAGCATCGGAAATTCCTATATTTCACCCCTCCACTTT. V and J are TRBV6-5 and TRBJ1-6; D not resolved. CDR3 length: 14 amino acids. The germline V gene has CDR1 MNHEY and CDR2 SVGAGI.

Comment on this clonotype: Germline is not matched at one junction end, which may reflect a read error. The gene calls are TRBV11-2 and TRBJ1-1; D remains ambiguous. This CDR3 spans 15 amino acids. The V gene's germline CDR1 is SGHAT and CDR2 FQNNGV. The CDR3 nucleotides are TGTGTCAGCAGCCCGAGACCCCAGCGCGTAGCTGAAGCTTTCTTT. This translates into CVSSPRPQRVAEAFF.

This chain links TRBV5-4 with TRBJ2-1; D possibly corresponds to TRBD2 (6 bases). Germline values: CDR1 SGHNT, CDR2 YYREEE (reference sequence). With 4 bases removed from V and 6 bases from J, the gap between germline ends came to 17 bases. The CDR3 is made up of 15 amino acids. The CDR3 DNA is TGTGCCAGCAGCCCCCGGGACTCTTTCTGCAATGAGCAGTTCTTC. This codes for CASSPRDSFCNEQFF.

Worth noting for this clonotype: A read error may explain this, as a much larger clone is one base away. The missing conserved phenylalanine or tryptophan at the end of this CDR3 makes a read error likely. The rearrangement links TRBV28 to TRBJ2-3; 9 positions agree with TRBD2. This CDR3 has 16 residues. From germline, CDR1 is MDHEN and CDR2 SYDVKM. Losses at the gene ends were 3 bases for V and 5 bases for J; bases not matched to a gene: 9. The CDR3 DNA sequence: TGTGCCAGCAGTTTTGGGGTAGCGGGGGTGGTAGATACGCAGTATCTT. It specifies CASSFGVAGVVDTQYL.

For this clonotype: A junction end diverges from the germline sequence, so it may reflect a read error. The chain recombines TRBV29-1 with TRBJ2-6; the D is unclear. Germline V gene sequence: CDR1 SQVTM, CDR2 ANQGSEA. CDR3 length: 13 amino acids. The CDR3 DNA sequence: TGCAGCGTAACCTTCTCTGGGGTCAACGTCCTGGCTTTC. Its protein is CSVTFSGVNVLAF.

About this clonotype itself: A read error may be the cause here, since a much bigger clone is one base away. The chain employs TRBV6-7 and TRBJ2-5; D call uncertain. TRBV6-7 is marked as an open reading frame, function uncertain. This CDR3 is 12 amino acids long. CDR3 residues: CARSYYPETQYF. In DNA, the CDR3 is TGTGCCAGAAGTTACTATCCAGAGACCCAGTACTTC.

This clonotype has only a few counts. The CDR3 DNA is TGCAGTGCTAGATTGGACAGGGGGCCTGGAAACACCATATATTTT. This translates into CSARLDRGPGNTIYF. The genes are TRBV20-1 and TRBJ1-3; 11 nucleotides line up with TRBD1. The V gene end was trimmed by 2 bases and the J gene end by 2 bases; junction bases not matched to a gene: 2. The CDR3 has 15 amino acids. CDR1 and CDR2 (germline): DFQATT, SNEGSKA (reference sequence).

Notes on this clonotype: Sequence at one end of the junction differs from germline and may be a read error. This chain uses TRBV6-1 with TRBJ2-3; D is perhaps TRBD2 (5 bases). CDR1 is MNHNS, CDR2 SASEGT, per germline. This CDR3 has 15 amino acids. CDR3 nucleotide sequence: TGTGTCAGCAGTGAGAGGGCACCTGGGACAGATACGCAGTATTTT. It encodes CVSSERAPGTDTQYF.

Of note for this clonotype: The conserved phenylalanine or tryptophan normally closing the CDR3 is absent here, so this likely arose from a read error. The V gene is TRBV29-1, the J gene TRBJ1-4; tentatively, D is TRBD1 (5 bases). The CDR3 is 11 residues long. Germline assignment: CDR1 SQVTM and CDR2 ANQGSEA. The CDR3 DNA reads TGTAGCGCCTTTGCAGGGGAAAAACTGTTTCTT. This sequence encodes CSAFAGEKLFL.

Of note for this clonotype: The junction and the germline gene differ at one end; a read error may be behind it. V usage is TRBV11-2 and J usage is TRBJ2-3; TRBD2 might be the D (6 bases). Germline V gene sequence: CDR1 SGHAT, CDR2 FQNNGV. The CDR3 length is 17 residues. The CDR3 region is CVSSLEMGRYRTDTQYF. Here the CDR3 DNA reads TGTGTCAGCAGCTTAGAAATGGGGAGGTATAGAACAGATACGCAGTATTTT.

This clonotype has a count of ten or more. This rearrangement joins TRBV6-5 to TRBJ2-1, with a possible D match to TRBD1 (6 bases). Trimming left V 6 bases short and J 4 bases short, with 10 bases between. Germline loops: CDR1 MNHEY, CDR2 SVGAGI. The CDR3 length is 13 residues. The CDR3 protein is CASSLGQYNEQFF. Here the CDR3 DNA reads TGTGCCAGCAGCCTTGGACAGTACAATGAGCAGTTCTTC.